Below are 5 T cell receptor beta chains sequenced from a single sample in a study of OX40 agonist ivuxolimab in advanced cancers. Repertoires were generated with immunoSEQ multiplex PCR, while TCRdb's copy carries only in-frame clones and drops some. Here the sample spans some 66,000 clones, approximately 80% being singletons. The specimen comprised CD4+ or CD8+ T cells sorted from blood, sampled in a trial of the OX40 agonist ivuxolimab. The receptors derive from an adult with an advanced solid tumor such as melanoma, head and neck, liver or kidney cancer.

The V call is TRBV4-3, the J call TRBJ2-5, with D perhaps TRBD2 (5 bases). V lost 0 bases, J lost 4 bases, and 15 bases lay in between. CDR3 length: 16 residues. Germline values: CDR1 LGHNA, CDR2 YSLEER. The CDR3 DNA is TGCGCCAGCAGCCAAGATTGGTGGGAGTCTGGAGAGACCCAGTACTTC. It translates to CASSQDWWESGETQYF.

In this sample, this clone turned up once. V usage is TRBV6-1 and J usage is TRBJ1-3, with D uncertain. This CDR3 has 15 amino acids. Germline CDR1 MNHNS, CDR2 SASEGT. The germline V and J ends were trimmed by 1 base and 0 bases, with 7 bases remaining between them. The CDR3 nucleotides are TGTGCCAGCAGTGAAGGGAGGAGCTCTGGAAACACCATATATTTT. Translated: CASSEGRSSGNTIYF.

The V and J genes are TRBV5-8 and TRBJ2-6; D is undetermined. V shed 5 bases and J shed 0 bases, with 3 bases lying between them. CDR1 is SGHTS, CDR2 YDEGEE, per germline. The CDR3 is 13 amino acids. Written as DNA, the CDR3 is TGTGCCAGCAGGCTCTCTGGGGCCAACGTCCTGACTTTC. Amino acid sequence: CASRLSGANVLTF.

The V and J genes are TRBV19 and TRBJ2-7, with TRBD1 matching 7 bases. Germline values: CDR1 LNHDA, CDR2 SQIVND (reference sequence). The CDR3 covers 14 residues. Trimming took 6 bases from V and 5 from J; bases not matched to a gene: 10. The CDR3 nucleotides are TGTGCCAGTAGGGGGGACAGTAGGCGGGACGAGCAGTACTTC. This gives the protein CASRGDSRRDEQYF. Variable domain in full (rest from reference TRBV19 and TRBJ2-7): DGGITQSPKYLFRKEGQNVTLSCEQNLNHDAMYWYRQDPGQGLRLIYYSQIVNDFQKGDIAEGYSVSREKKESFPLTVTSAQKNPTAFYLCASRGDSRRDEQYFGPGTRLTVT.

This chain connects TRBV27 to TRBJ2-3, with 8 bases fitting TRBD2. Germline CDR1 is MNHEY and CDR2 is SMNVEV (reference sequence). Unmatched junction bases numbered 13, after V lost 5 bases and J lost 0 bases. The CDR3 contains 18 residues. CDR3 protein: CASSRLGREVLSTDTQYF. CDR3 coding DNA: TGTGCCAGCAGTCGTCTTGGGCGGGAGGTCCTTAGCACAGATACGCAGTATTTT.